A selection of T cell receptor beta chains follows, all from one sample in a study of blood T cell repertoires in COVID-19. Sequencing used immunoSEQ multiplex PCR; TCRdb keeps in-frame clones, though not all of them. The sample contains over 100,000 clones, 87% of which appear only once. Sequencing was performed on peripheral blood. These receptors all come from a man aged 45-65 years with active COVID-19. Each CDR3 is given with its conserved first and last residue. The D gene is left open where the match is weak. Clone sizes are given selectively: once, few, many, or a class where the clone is expanded.

cdr3_aa	cdr3_nt	clone_size	v_call	j_call	d_call
CASSSTGDAGNTIYF	TGCGCCAGCAGCTCCACAGGGGACGCTGGAAACACCATATATTTT	NA	TRBV5-1	TRBJ1-3	TRBD1
CASTGAGGYGYTF	TGTGCCAGCACAGGTGCGGGAGGCTATGGCTACACCTTC	NA	TRBV2	TRBJ1-2	NA
CASSYRGQYF	TGTGCCAGCAGTTACAGGGGGCAGTACTTC	NA	TRBV6-6	TRBJ2-7	NA
CAISPVPGGETQYF	TGTGCCATCAGTCCGGTCCCGGGCGGGGAGACCCAGTACTTC	NA	TRBV10-3	TRBJ2-5	NA
CASSQDIRQGAGYTF	TGTGCCAGCAGCCAAGACATCCGACAGGGGGCAGGCTACACCTTC	NA	TRBV3-1/TRBV3-2	TRBJ1-2	TRBD1
CASRSDRADEQYF	TGTGCCAGCAGATCGGACAGGGCTGACGAGCAGTACTTC	NA	TRBV6-6	TRBJ2-7	TRBD1
CASSLDSGRGSPNSPLHF	TGCGCCAGCAGCTTGGATTCGGGGAGGGGCTCTCCCAATTCACCCCTCCACTTT	NA	TRBV5-1	TRBJ1-6	NA
CASSLTTGLTNEKLFF	TGTGCCAGCAGCCTCACAACGGGGTTAACTAATGAAAAACTGTTTTTT	once	TRBV7-9	TRBJ1-4	NA
CASSLSLAGVGDTQYF	TGTGCCAGCAGCTTATCCCTAGCGGGGGTGGGAGATACGCAGTATTTT	NA	TRBV5-8	TRBJ2-3	TRBD2
CASSPSGTYTGELFF	TGTGCCAGCAGCCCCTCCGGGACATACACCGGGGAGCTGTTTTTT	NA	TRBV3-1/TRBV3-2	TRBJ2-2	NA
CASKPSETQYF	TGTGCCAGCAAGCCATCGGAGACCCAGTACTTC	once	TRBV7-9	TRBJ2-5	NA
CASSLTPMAPQHF	TGTGCCAGCAGCTTAACACCGATGGCCCCCCAGCATTTT	NA	TRBV7-3	TRBJ1-5	NA
CASSVRTGDGDTQYF	TGTGCCAGCAGCGTAAGGACAGGGGACGGGGATACGCAGTATTTT	NA	TRBV9	TRBJ2-3	TRBD1
CATSRDSAGGETQYF	TGTGCCACCAGCAGAGATTCTGCAGGGGGAGAGACCCAGTACTTC	NA	TRBV15	TRBJ2-5	TRBD1
CASSEFSGGGFYNEQFF	TGTGCCAGCAGTGAGTTTAGCGGCGGGGGTTTCTACAATGAGCAGTTCTTC	NA	TRBV2	TRBJ2-1	TRBD2
CASSPGLLRNEQFF	TGTGCCAGCAGTCCTGGACTGCTCCGCAATGAGCAGTTCTTC	NA	TRBV6-5	TRBJ2-1	NA
CASSTRAGGPRISTGELFF	TGTGCCAGCAGCACCAGGGCGGGGGGGCCGAGAATCAGCACCGGGGAGCTGTTTTTT	NA	TRBV21-1	TRBJ2-2	NA